A selection of T cell receptor beta chains follows, all from one sample in a study of T cell clones after liver transplantation. The assay was immunoSEQ multiplex PCR, and TCRdb's table has in-frame clones only and misses some. There are about 45,000 clones in the sample; about 86% occur only once, and less than 2.5% lies in the top ten. Sequencing used CD4+ T cells from blood, obtained 24 months after liver transplant. All receptors come from a human patient who received a liver transplant. Some of the T cells might come from the graft donor. The conserved cysteine and the conserved F or W are not part of the CDR3 here.

TRBV5-6 | ASKSTGRTEAF
TRBV7-3 | ASSIYSGGTDTQY
TRBV11-2 | ASSYSRKALH
TRBV28 | ASSLVGARQPQH
TRBV28 | ASTPGGAGKGYEQY
TRBV11-3 | ASSFSENTEAF
TRBV5-1 | ATAPGAGRTETQY
TRBV4-3 | ASSRERGSYNEQF
TRBV27 | ASRTSDLPRGTDTQY
TRBV18 | ASSPLRQGEDTEAF
TRBV6-1 | ASTLRGQIHEQY
TRBV7-7 | ASSLSGGTEAF
TRBV4-1 | ASSQGDRAGNQPQH
TRBV15 | ATSREGWGNTEAF
TRBV6-1 | ASSEEVAGPGRDEQF
TRBV7-2 | ASSGGRHQLKGYGYT
TRBV7-2 | ASSLSSSRAGSTDTQY
TRBV7-9 | ASSFTGQSQETQY
TRBV6-5 | ASSSNDGYGYT
TRBV5-6 | ASSFGTGEETQY
TRBV10-3 | AISDGRGGRNSPLH
TRBV6-5 | ASQDSTDTQY
TRBV7-8 | ASSLRATTIQPQH
TRBV6-5 | ASSYWGQGKETQY
TRBV28 | ASTGNGKDYGYT
TRBV2 | ASSVRGNYGYT
TRBV28 | ASSLIGRAYEQY
TRBV5-1 | ASSLGGFDQPQH
TRBV11-2 | ASSTYRGRADTQY
TRBV19 | ASTRGGTSGTRSYEQY
TRBV11-2 | ASSLTGGLGNQPQH
TRBV10-3 | AISENGVNEKLF
TRBV14 | ASSQGQGRRNEQY
TRBV29-1 | SVEVSRGPNTEAF
TRBV28 | ASSLPAENTEAF
TRBV5-1 | ASSQGTSGENEQF
TRBV5-6 | ASSLAQGLYEQY
TRBV7-2 | ASSSPGQGLAF
TRBV10-1 | ASRATGSDTQY